Presented here are 6 T cell receptor beta chains from one specimen sequenced in a study of beta chain features in type 1 diabetes. What was sequenced were expressed TCRB transcripts, since all of the isolated RNA had been reverse transcribed. Using immunoSEQ multiplex PCR, the repertoire was profiled, and TCRdb retains in-frame clones only, with some absent. The sample includes around 320,000 clones, approximately 15% of them seen just once. Specimen: central memory CD4+ T cells from blood. These TCRs come from a man in his thirties or forties in good health.

This chain uses TRBV19 with TRBJ1-1; D may be TRBD1 (5 bases). CDR3 size: 15 residues. The V end was cut by 5 bases, the J end by 4 bases, with 17 bases between. Per germline, CDR1 LNHDA and CDR2 SQIVND (reference sequence). The DNA of the CDR3 is TGTGCCAGTAGTTCGTGGGGCAGGGTCGGCACTGAAGCTTTCTTT. As protein: CASSSWGRVGTEAFF. The entire variable domain, with the rest obtained from reference TRBV19 and TRBJ1-1, is as follows: DGGITQSPKYLFRKEGQNVTLSCEQNLNHDAMYWYRQDPGQGLRLIYYSQIVNDFQKGDIAEGYSVSREKKESFPLTVTSAQKNPTAFYLCASSSWGRVGTEAFFGQGTRLTVV.

Of note for this clone: Other nucleotide sequences in the sample specify the same CDR3. The V call is TRBV11-3, the J call TRBJ2-5; D gene ambiguous. Germline CDR1 and CDR2: SGHNT and YENEEA. Trimming took off 2 bases at V and 4 bases at J, with 2 bases between the two ends. The CDR3 totals 11 residues. CDR3 sequence (DNA): TGTGCCAGCAGCTTACGAGAGACCCAGTACTTC. Protein: CASSLRETQYF.

This chain connects TRBV19 to TRBJ1-2, with unresolved D. The CDR3 sequence is 17 residues long. Germline V gene sequence: CDR1 LNHDA, CDR2 SQIVND (reference sequence). The ends were cut back, 5 bases at V and 0 bases at J, with 19 bases in the middle. The CDR3 DNA sequence: TGTGCCAGTAGTTCCTTAGGCGGCGACATCTCTAACTATGGCTACACCTTC. Its protein is CASSSLGGDISNYGYTF.

This clone was found a few times. The rearrangement uses TRBV2 and TRBJ2-1, with TRBD2 matching 8 bases. This CDR3 has 15 residues. Germline trimming cut 7 bases from V and 1 base from J; bases unmatched to any gene: 6. Germline V gene lookup returns CDR1 SNHLY and CDR2 FYNNEI. In DNA, the CDR3 is TGTGCCAGCACTAAACTAGCGGAGTCCTACAATGAGCAGTTCTTC. This codes for CASTKLAESYNEQFF.

The CDR3 loop is CASSSRGTGSYNEQFF. CDR3 nucleotides: TGTGCCAGCAGCTCTAGGGGTACGGGTTCCTACAATGAGCAGTTCTTC. The chain has TRBV7-2 and TRBJ2-1; maybe TRBD1 (5 bases). The germline CDR1 and CDR2 sequences are SGHTA and FQGNSA. The V gene lost 4 bases and the J gene lost 1 base, with 14 bases spanning the gap. The CDR3 length is 16 residues.

This clone was observed a handful of times. The chain recombines TRBV5-1 with TRBJ2-5; 12 positions agree with TRBD2. After removal of 4 bases from V and 1 base from J, the junction contained 5 bases not matched to a gene. Germline CDR1 and CDR2: SGHRS and YFSETQ. The CDR3 extends over 16 amino acids. The CDR3 region is CASSPTSGGFQETQYF. The CDR3 coding sequence is TGCGCCAGCAGCCCGACTAGCGGGGGATTCCAAGAGACCCAGTACTTC.